This T cell receptor beta chain was captured by sequencing in a study of response to subunit inactivated influenza vaccine. General observations from the study: Few additional T cells are recruited per seasonal influenza vaccination, authors suggested.

J lost 3 bases, V lost 1 base, and 8 bases had no gene match. Germline assignment: CDR1 MGHRA and CDR2 YSYEKL. CDR3 length: 17 residues. TCRdb fed the RT-PCR reads into MiXCR, producing one record per CDR3 protein. Here the sample spans 150,000 or so distinct CDR3 sequences, roughly a tenth being singletons. In this sample, this clonotype turned up a few times. What it recognizes is unknown. This clonotype was sampled from a man aged 50 to 60 who received an inactivated influenza vaccine. The source material was non-naive T cells sorted from PBMCs, sampled about 40 days after vaccination. The chain recombines TRBV4-1 with TRBJ1-4, with 7 positions matching TRBD1. This chain's CDR3 is CASSQGGGYLPNEKLFF. For the CDR3, the DNA is TGCGCCAGCAGCCAAGGAGGGGGCTACCTCCCTAATGAAAAACTGTTTTTT.